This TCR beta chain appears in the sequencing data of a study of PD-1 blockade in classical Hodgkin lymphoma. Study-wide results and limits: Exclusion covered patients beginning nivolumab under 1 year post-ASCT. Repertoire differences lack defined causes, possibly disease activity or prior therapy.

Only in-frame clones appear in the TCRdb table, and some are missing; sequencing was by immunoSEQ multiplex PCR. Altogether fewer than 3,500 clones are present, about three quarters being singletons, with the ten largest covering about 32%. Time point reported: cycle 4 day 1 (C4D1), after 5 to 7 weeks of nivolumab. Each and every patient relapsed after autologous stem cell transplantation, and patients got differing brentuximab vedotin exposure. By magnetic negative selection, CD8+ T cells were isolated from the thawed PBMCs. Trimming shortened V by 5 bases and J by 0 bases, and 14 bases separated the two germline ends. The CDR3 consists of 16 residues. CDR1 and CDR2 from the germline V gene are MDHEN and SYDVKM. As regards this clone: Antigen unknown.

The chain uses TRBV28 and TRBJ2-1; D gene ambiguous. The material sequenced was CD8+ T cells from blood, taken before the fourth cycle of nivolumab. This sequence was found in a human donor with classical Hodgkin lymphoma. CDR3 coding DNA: TGTGCCAGCAGTCGAACACTAATGAGCTCCTACAATGAGCAGTTCTTC. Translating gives CASSRTLMSSYNEQFF.